A selection of T cell receptor beta chains follows, all from one sample in a study of Ad26.COV2.S vaccination and SARS-CoV-2 variants. Sequenced by immunoSEQ multiplex PCR; TCRdb stores in-frame clones only, minus some. The table lists around 300,000 clones, approximately 86% of them singletons. Sequencing was performed on peripheral blood, taken in a trial of Ad26.COV2.S vaccine versus placebo. The receptors come from a person between 18 and 65 years old who received the Ad26.COV2.S COVID-19 vaccine or a placebo. Each CDR3 is given with its conserved first and last residue. D genes are given only for firm matches. Some rows have no size entry. The others give once, few or many, or a class for an expanded clone.

V gene: TRBV3-1/TRBV3-2
J gene: TRBJ1-6
CDR3 length: 17
clone size: .
D gene: TRBD1
CDR3 DNA: TGTGCCAGCAGCCAAGATCCGGTCAGGGGGCGAAATTCACCCCTCCACTTT
CDR3 protein: CASSQDPVRGRNSPLHF

V gene: TRBV5-1
J gene: TRBJ1-3
CDR3 length: 15
clone size: .
D gene: .
CDR3 DNA: TGCGCCAGCAGCGCGGGACTACACCCTGGAAACACCATATATTTT
CDR3 protein: CASSAGLHPGNTIYF

V gene: TRBV6-5
J gene: TRBJ2-1
CDR3 length: 15
clone size: few
D gene: .
CDR3 DNA: TGTGCCAGCAGCCCCGACTGGAGCTCCTACAATGAGCAGTTCTTC
CDR3 protein: CASSPDWSSYNEQFF

V gene: TRBV2
J gene: TRBJ1-6
CDR3 length: 14
clone size: .
D gene: .
CDR3 DNA: TGTGCCAGCAGTGTGGACCCTCGCAATTCACCCCTCCACTTT
CDR3 protein: CASSVDPRNSPLHF

V gene: TRBV3-1/TRBV3-2
J gene: TRBJ2-7
CDR3 length: 14
clone size: .
D gene: TRBD1
CDR3 DNA: TGTGCCAGCAGCCAACTCGGGACAGTATACGAGCAGTACTTC
CDR3 protein: CASSQLGTVYEQYF

V gene: TRBV10-3
J gene: TRBJ1-2
CDR3 length: 13
clone size: .
D gene: .
CDR3 DNA: TGTGCCATCAGCCGCGACGGTAACTATGGCTACACCTTC
CDR3 protein: CAISRDGNYGYTF

V gene: TRBV7-9
J gene: TRBJ2-2
CDR3 length: 16
clone size: .
D gene: .
CDR3 DNA: TGTGCCAGCAGTTCGACTGGACGGCCGAACACCGGGGAGCTGTTTTTT
CDR3 protein: CASSSTGRPNTGELFF

V gene: TRBV18
J gene: TRBJ2-4
CDR3 length: 16
clone size: .
D gene: .
CDR3 DNA: TGTGCCAGCTCACCACAAAACCGAGTGGGCAAAAACATTCAGTACTTC
CDR3 protein: CASSPQNRVGKNIQYF

V gene: TRBV24-1
J gene: TRBJ2-1
CDR3 length: 15
clone size: .
D gene: TRBD2
CDR3 DNA: TGTGCCACCAGTGATTTCGGTCTAGCGGGGGTCACGCGGTTCTTC
CDR3 protein: CATSDFGLAGVTRFF

V gene: TRBV6-5
J gene: TRBJ2-1
CDR3 length: 12
clone size: .
D gene: .
CDR3 DNA: TGTGCCCTCGCAGGGCTGAGCAATGAGCAGTTCTTC
CDR3 protein: CALAGLSNEQFF

V gene: TRBV11-2
J gene: TRBJ2-7
CDR3 length: 17
clone size: few
D gene: .
CDR3 DNA: TGTGCCAGCAGCTTAGATCCCGATCGACCCCTACACTACGAGCAGTACTTC
CDR3 protein: CASSLDPDRPLHYEQYF

V gene: TRBV7-9
J gene: TRBJ1-3
CDR3 length: 16
clone size: .
D gene: .
CDR3 DNA: TGTGCCAGCAGTTTTGGGCCCGCTAGCTCTGGAAACACCATATATTTT
CDR3 protein: CASSFGPASSGNTIYF

V gene: TRBV27
J gene: TRBJ1-1
CDR3 length: 14
clone size: .
D gene: TRBD1
CDR3 DNA: TGTGCCAGCAAGCAACGGGGGACAGGCACTGAAGCTTTCTTT
CDR3 protein: CASKQRGTGTEAFF

V gene: TRBV27
J gene: TRBJ2-7
CDR3 length: 14
clone size: .
D gene: TRBD1
CDR3 DNA: TGTGCCAGCAGTCCGCGGGACAGGAACTCCGAGCAGTACTTC
CDR3 protein: CASSPRDRNSEQYF

V gene: TRBV7-8
J gene: TRBJ2-2
CDR3 length: 14
clone size: .
D gene: .
CDR3 DNA: TGTGCCAGCAGCCTCGGACCATACACCGGGGAGCTGTTTTTT
CDR3 protein: CASSLGPYTGELFF

V gene: TRBV6-5
J gene: TRBJ1-1
CDR3 length: 14
clone size: once
D gene: TRBD1
CDR3 DNA: TGTGCCAGCACCGAAAACAGGGGGAACACTGAAGCTTTCTTT
CDR3 protein: CASTENRGNTEAFF

V gene: TRBV18
J gene: TRBJ2-6
CDR3 length: 19
clone size: once
D gene: .
CDR3 DNA: TGTGCCAGCTCATTACAACAGCCACTGTGGTACTCTGGGGCCAACGTCCTGACTTTC
CDR3 protein: CASSLQQPLWYSGANVLTF

V gene: TRBV9
J gene: TRBJ2-5
CDR3 length: 15
clone size: .
D gene: .
CDR3 DNA: TGTGCCAGCAGCGCCGCCGGGACCAGACAAGAGACCCAGTACTTC
CDR3 protein: CASSAAGTRQETQYF

V gene: TRBV6-5
J gene: TRBJ1-2
CDR3 length: 14
clone size: .
D gene: .
CDR3 DNA: TGTGCCAGCAGTCAGGGTGTGGGGCTCTATGGCTACACCTTC
CDR3 protein: CASSQGVGLYGYTF

V gene: TRBV4-1
J gene: TRBJ2-1
CDR3 length: 15
clone size: .
D gene: TRBD1
CDR3 DNA: TGCGCCAGCAGCTATGGGACAGGGAGCTACAATGAGCAGTTCTTC
CDR3 protein: CASSYGTGSYNEQFF

V gene: TRBV5-4
J gene: TRBJ2-1
CDR3 length: 14
clone size: .
D gene: .
CDR3 DNA: TGTGCCAGCAGCTTAGACTTAAACTACAATGAGCAGTTCTTC
CDR3 protein: CASSLDLNYNEQFF

V gene: TRBV27
J gene: TRBJ2-4
CDR3 length: 15
clone size: once
D gene: .
CDR3 DNA: TGTGCCAGCAGTTTGACCCCTGAGAGGTGGGACATTCAGTACTTC
CDR3 protein: CASSLTPERWDIQYF

V gene: TRBV3-1/TRBV3-2
J gene: TRBJ1-1
CDR3 length: 13
clone size: .
D gene: TRBD1
CDR3 DNA: TGTGCCAGCAGCCAAGTGGGGACAGTTGAAGCTTTCTTT
CDR3 protein: CASSQVGTVEAFF

V gene: TRBV5-6
J gene: TRBJ1-1
CDR3 length: 14
clone size: .
D gene: TRBD1
CDR3 DNA: TGTGCCAGCAGCTTCAGGGGGCCGAACACTGAAGCTTTCTTT
CDR3 protein: CASSFRGPNTEAFF

V gene: TRBV5-6
J gene: TRBJ2-5
CDR3 length: 17
clone size: .
D gene: TRBD2
CDR3 DNA: TGTGCCAGCAGCACACCGGGACTAGCGGGTTTTCAAGAGACCCAGTACTTC
CDR3 protein: CASSTPGLAGFQETQYF

V gene: TRBV6-2/TRBV6-3
J gene: TRBJ2-1
CDR3 length: 15
clone size: .
D gene: TRBD1
CDR3 DNA: TGTGCCAGCAGTACCTCCGGGACAGGGATAAGGGAGCAGTTCTTC
CDR3 protein: CASSTSGTGIREQFF

V gene: TRBV9
J gene: TRBJ2-5
CDR3 length: 15
clone size: .
D gene: TRBD2
CDR3 DNA: TGTGCCAGCAGCGGGTCCGGGACTAGCGGGAGAAGGTTGGACTTC
CDR3 protein: CASSGSGTSGRRLDF

V gene: TRBV6-6
J gene: TRBJ2-2
CDR3 length: 11
clone size: .
D gene: .
CDR3 DNA: TGTGCCAGCAGCCTCCCTGGGGAGCTGTTTTTT
CDR3 protein: CASSLPGELFF